This T cell receptor (beta chain) was identified in a study of glioma-infiltrating T cells after dendritic cell vaccination. Study details: The vaccine used monocyte-derived dendritic cells pulsed overnight with autologous tumor lysate. Patients received three intradermal dendritic cell vaccine injections at biweekly intervals.

The length of the CDR3 is 15 residues. Germline values: CDR1 SGHTA, CDR2 FQGNSA. The V gene lost 3 bases and the J gene lost 3 bases, with 12 bases spanning the gap. Amplification used 60 V beta primers and 13 J beta primers. Using immunoSEQ multiplex PCR, the repertoire was profiled, and TCRdb retains in-frame clones only, with some absent. The sample lists some 87,000 clones, 85% to 90% seen once, with 2.5% to 3% in the top ten. The V gene is TRBV7-2, the J gene TRBJ1-5, with D tentatively TRBD1 (6 bases). Sequencing was performed on blood, taken before dendritic cell vaccination. This TCR came from a human donor with glioblastoma. CDR3 residues: CASSLGTSPNQPQHF. DNA for the CDR3: TGTGCCAGCAGCTTGGGGACAAGCCCCAATCAGCCCCAGCATTTT.